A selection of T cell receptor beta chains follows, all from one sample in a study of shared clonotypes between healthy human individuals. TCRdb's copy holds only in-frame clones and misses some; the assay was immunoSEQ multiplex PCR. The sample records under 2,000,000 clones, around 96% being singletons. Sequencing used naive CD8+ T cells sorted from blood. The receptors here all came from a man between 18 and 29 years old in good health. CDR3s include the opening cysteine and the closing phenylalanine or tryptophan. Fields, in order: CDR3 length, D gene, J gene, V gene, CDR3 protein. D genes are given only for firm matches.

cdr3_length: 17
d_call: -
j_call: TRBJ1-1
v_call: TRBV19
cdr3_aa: CASSIVIGAGAPLEAFF

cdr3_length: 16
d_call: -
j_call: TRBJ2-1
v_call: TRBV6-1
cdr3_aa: CASSEARTAPGNEQFF

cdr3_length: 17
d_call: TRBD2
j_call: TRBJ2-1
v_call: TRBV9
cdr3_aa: CASSAREAVGPYNEQFF

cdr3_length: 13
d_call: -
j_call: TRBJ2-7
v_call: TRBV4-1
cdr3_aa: CASSQIRTYEQYF

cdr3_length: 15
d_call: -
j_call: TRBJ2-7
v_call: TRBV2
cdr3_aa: CASRNGLRSSYEQYF

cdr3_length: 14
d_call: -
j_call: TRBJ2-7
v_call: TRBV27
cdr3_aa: CASSLQGFSYEQYF

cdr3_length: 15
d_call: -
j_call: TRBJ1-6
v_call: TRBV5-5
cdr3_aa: CASSLFRGRRSPLHF

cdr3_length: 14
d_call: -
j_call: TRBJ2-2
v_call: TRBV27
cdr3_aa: CASSVTGWTGELFF

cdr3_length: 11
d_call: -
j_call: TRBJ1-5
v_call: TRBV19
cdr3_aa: CANGEGQPQHF

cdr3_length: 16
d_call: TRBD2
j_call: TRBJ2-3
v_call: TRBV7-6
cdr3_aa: CASSLRLAGGSDTQYF

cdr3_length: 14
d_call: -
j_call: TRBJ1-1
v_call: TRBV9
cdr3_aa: CASSPDMGNTEAFF

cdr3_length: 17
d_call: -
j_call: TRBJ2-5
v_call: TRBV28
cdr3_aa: CASSLGNFVGGAETQYF

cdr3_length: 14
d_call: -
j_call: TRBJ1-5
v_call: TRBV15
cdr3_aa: CATSRGTGNQPQHF

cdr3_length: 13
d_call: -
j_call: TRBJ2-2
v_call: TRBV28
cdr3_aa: CASSLVESGELFF

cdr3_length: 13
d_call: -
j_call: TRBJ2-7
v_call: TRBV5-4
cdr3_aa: CASSLGPLDEQYF

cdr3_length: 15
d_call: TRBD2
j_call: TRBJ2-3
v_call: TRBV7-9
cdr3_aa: CASSLFAGETDTQYF

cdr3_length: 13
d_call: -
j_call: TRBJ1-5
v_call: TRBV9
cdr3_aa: CASSLGGGQPQHF

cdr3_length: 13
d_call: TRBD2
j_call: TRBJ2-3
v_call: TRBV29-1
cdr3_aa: CSVLAGVGDTQYF

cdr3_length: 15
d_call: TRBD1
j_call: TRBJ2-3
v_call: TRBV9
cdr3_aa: CASSGGTVSTDTQYF

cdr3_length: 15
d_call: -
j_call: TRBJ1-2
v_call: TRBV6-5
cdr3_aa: CASKEEAFSIYGYTF

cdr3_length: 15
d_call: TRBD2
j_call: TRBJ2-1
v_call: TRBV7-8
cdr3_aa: CASSTVAGAYNEQFF

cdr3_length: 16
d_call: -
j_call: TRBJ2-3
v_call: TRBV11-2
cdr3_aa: CASSLEGGGGTDTQYF

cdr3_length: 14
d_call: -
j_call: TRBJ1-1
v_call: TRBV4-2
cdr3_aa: CASSPLEGNTEAFF

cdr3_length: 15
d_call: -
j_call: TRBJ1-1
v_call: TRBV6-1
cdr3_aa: CASSELGEGITEAFF

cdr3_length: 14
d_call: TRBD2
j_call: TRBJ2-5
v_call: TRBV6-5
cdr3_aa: CASSRLAEQETQYF

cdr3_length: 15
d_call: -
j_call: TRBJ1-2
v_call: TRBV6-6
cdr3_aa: CASSYLGGGGYGYTF

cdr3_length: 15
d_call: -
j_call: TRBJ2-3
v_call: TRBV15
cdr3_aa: CATSRFDPGTDTQYF

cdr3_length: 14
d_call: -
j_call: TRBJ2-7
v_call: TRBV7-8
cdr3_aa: CASSIGRGTYEQYF

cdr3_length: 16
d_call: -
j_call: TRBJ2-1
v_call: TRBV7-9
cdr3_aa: CASSLGVSSSYNEQFF

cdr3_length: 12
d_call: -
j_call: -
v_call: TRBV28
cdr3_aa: CASSPTSYEQYF

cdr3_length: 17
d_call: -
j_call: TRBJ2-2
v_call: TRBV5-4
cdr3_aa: CASSSEERGTTTGELFF

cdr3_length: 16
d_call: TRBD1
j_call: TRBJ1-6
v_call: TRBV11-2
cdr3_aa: CASSLSGQGWNSPLHF

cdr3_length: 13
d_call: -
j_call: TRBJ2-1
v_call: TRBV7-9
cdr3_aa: CASSPESYNEQFF

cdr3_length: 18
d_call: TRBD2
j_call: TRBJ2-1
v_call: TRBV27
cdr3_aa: CASTPGLAEKATDNEQFF